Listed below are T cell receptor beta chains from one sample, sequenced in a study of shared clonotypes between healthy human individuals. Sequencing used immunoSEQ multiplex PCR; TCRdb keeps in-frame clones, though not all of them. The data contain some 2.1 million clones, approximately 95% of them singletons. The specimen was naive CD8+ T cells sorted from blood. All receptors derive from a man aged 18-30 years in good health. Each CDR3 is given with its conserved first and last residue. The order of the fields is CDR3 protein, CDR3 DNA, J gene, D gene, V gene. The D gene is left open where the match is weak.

CASSWLAGEPRQYF | TGTGCCAGCAGCTGGTTAGCGGGGGAGCCCCGGCAGTACTTC | TRBJ2-7 | TRBD2 | TRBV7-9
CASSLGHGRALTDTQYF | TGCGCCAGCAGCTTAGGACACGGACGAGCGTTGACAGATACGCAGTATTTT | TRBJ2-3 | - | TRBV5-1
CASSDSNPGTGELFF | TGTGCCAGCAGTGACTCGAACCCGGGTACCGGGGAGCTGTTTTTT | TRBJ2-2 | - | TRBV6-4
CASSEAGFNGQGVEDTQYF | TGTGCCAGCAGTGAAGCGGGCTTTAATGGACAGGGGGTAGAGGATACGCAGTATTTT | TRBJ2-3 | TRBD1 | TRBV2
CASGPYVGSSYEQYF | TGTGCCAGCGGGCCATATGTTGGCAGCTCCTACGAGCAGTACTTC | TRBJ2-7 | - | TRBV7-9
CASSDIAGEQFF | TGTGCCAGCAGCGACATAGCGGGAGAGCAGTTCTTC | TRBJ2-1 | TRBD2 | TRBV7-9
CASSPAGGLETQYF | TGTGCCAGCAGCCCAGCGGGAGGGCTGGAGACCCAGTACTTC | TRBJ2-5 | TRBD2 | TRBV27
CATSFGTGSYEQYF | TGTGCCACCAGTTTTGGGACAGGGTCCTACGAGCAGTACTTC | TRBJ2-7 | TRBD1 | TRBV15
CASSSLSPQGAGANVLTF | TGTGCCAGCAGTTCCCTTTCCCCACAGGGGGCAGGGGCCAACGTCCTGACTTTC | TRBJ2-6 | TRBD1 | TRBV27
CASSPGPEQYF | TGTGCCAGCAGCCCGGGACCTGAGCAGTACTTC | TRBJ2-7 | - | TRBV7-9